This T cell receptor beta chain was recovered during a study of tumor-infiltrating lymphocytes in oesophageal squamous cell carcinoma (dated by TCRdb to 2016 to 2017). Libraries were prepared through PCR. The listed sequencing device is Illumina HiSeq 2000. The raw public reads went through TCRdb reprocessing: fastp at Q25, MiXCR clone calling, in-frame beta chains kept. All rows with the same CDR3 protein become a single entry with the most common DNA and genes. This sample lists more than 10,000 distinct CDR3 sequences; 51% were detected once. Together, the top ten hold about 12% of the sample. As concerns this clonotype: Its antigen is unknown. No per-base quality is available; no much larger clone lies one base away.

Taken from cysteine to phenylalanine, the CDR3 has 11 residues. Of all the DNA, just the CDR3 is kept, 33 bases in frame from base 1. CDR1 and CDR2 (SGHVS, FNYEAQ) derive from the germline V gene. Sequencing used blood. Here the chain combines TRBV7-6 and TRBJ2-5; 8 nucleotides in the junction match TRBD1. The J call could be wrong; TRBJ2-7 is a better fit for the DNA end. This sequence originates from a female donor with esophageal squamous cell carcinoma. DNA sequence: TGTGCCAGCAGCACAGGGGGCGAGCAGTACTTC. Its translation reads: CASSTGGEQYF.